This entry is about one T cell receptor beta chain. This sample was taken from a study of graft-versus-host responses after intestinal transplantation. Whole-study context: Transplant recipients had multivisceral, liver-intestinal, or isolated intestinal grafts.

Assay: immunoSEQ multiplex PCR; the TCRdb copy retains only in-frame clones and omits some. The table includes about 9,800 clones, under 85% detected once. This CDR3 region has 13 residues. Germline V gene lookup returns CDR1 MRHNA and CDR2 SNTAGT. Trimming took 5 bases from V and 3 from J; bases not matched to a gene: 0. Intraepithelial and lamina propria lymphocytes were isolated from graft specimens. This sequence originates from a human patient who received an intestinal transplant, so some T cells may come from the graft donor. The specimen comprised ileum tissue, sampled less than 550 days after intestinal transplant. The chain has TRBV6-4 and TRBJ2-1, with 8 bases aligning to TRBD2. CDR3 bases: TGTGCCAGCAGTAGCGGGAGCTACAATGAGCAGTTCTTC. The encoded protein is CASSSGSYNEQFF.